A selection of T cell receptor beta chains follows, all from one sample in a study of shared T cell receptors in the human thymus. Assay used: immunoSEQ multiplex PCR; TCRdb lists only in-frame clones, some missing. The table has around 730,000 clones, approximately 85% seen once; the top ten hold about 0.011%. The sample also formed part of further work on human thymus T cells.

What was sequenced was thymocytes. Source of these receptors: a girl less than two years old with a congenital heart defect. Each CDR3 is given with its conserved first and last residue. The D gene is left open where the match is weak. Only part of the rows carry a size: once, few, many, or a class if the clone is expanded.

>NA|TRBV30|TRBJ2-1|NA
TGTGCCTGGAGTGGGATAGCGGTAGACAATGAGCAGTTCTTC
CAWSGIAVDNEQFF
>NA|TRBV30|TRBJ1-6|NA
TGTGCCTGGAGTGTAGCGGGGGGCAATTCACCCCTCCACTTT
CAWSVAGGNSPLHF
>NA|TRBV5-1|TRBJ2-6|NA
TGCGCCAGCAGCTTGGAACAGTTCAGGACTGGGGCCAACGTCCTGACTTTC
CASSLEQFRTGANVLTF
>TRBD1|TRBV14|TRBJ2-2|NA
TGTGCCAGCAGCCCCACCAAGCGGGACAGGGGATTTTTGGTGACCGGGGAGCTGTTTTTT
CASSPTKRDRGFLVTGELFF
>TRBD2|TRBV7-7|TRBJ2-3|NA
TGTGCTAGCAGCCTAAGCGGGGGGGACACAGATACGCAGTATTTT
CASSLSGGDTDTQYF
>NA|TRBV20-1|TRBJ1-1|NA
TGCAGTGCCTCCAACACTGAAGCTTTCTTT
CSASNTEAFF
>NA|TRBV28|TRBJ1-2|few
TGTGCCAGCAGTTTGATTTCTTTCGGTGCTCCCACCTATGGCTACACCTTC
CASSLISFGAPTYGYTF
>TRBD1|TRBV6-1|TRBJ1-1|NA
TGTGCCAGCAGTCGTTACAGGGGCCTGGGTGGAGCTTTCTTT
CASSRYRGLGGAFF
>TRBD1|TRBV28|TRBJ1-1|NA
TGTGCCAGCAACCCCCTTGGACAGGGTGTCAACGGCACTGAAGCTTTCTTT
CASNPLGQGVNGTEAFF
>TRBD1|TRBV10-3|TRBJ1-4|NA
TGTGCCATCAGCCCCATCTGGCCTAGCCCGGGACAGGTGGGCGGACACGAAAAACTGTTTTTT
CAISPIWPSPGQVGGHEKLFF
>NA|TRBV28|TRBJ1-3|NA
TGTGCCAGCAGTTGGGACACCCCCTCTGGAAACACCATATATTTT
CASSWDTPSGNTIYF
>NA|TRBV28|TRBJ1-1|NA
TGTGCCAGCAGTCTGCGAATTTGGTCGGAGGGGAAGGGTACTGAAGCTTTCTTT
CASSLRIWSEGKGTEAFF
>TRBD2|TRBV10-3|TRBJ2-5|NA
TGTGCCATCAGCCGCGGGGGGCGCGAAGAGACCCAGTACTTC
CAISRGGREETQYF
>NA|TRBV7-2|TRBJ2-5|NA
TGTGCCAGCAGCTCCTCGGGTGGGGAGGAAGAGACCCAGTACTTC
CASSSSGGEEETQYF
>TRBD1|TRBV18|TRBJ1-5|NA
TGTGCCAGCTCAAAACAGGGGGCGCGGGGCAATCAGCCCCAGCATTTT
CASSKQGARGNQPQHF
>NA|TRBV6-5|TRBJ2-5|NA
TGTGCCAGCAGTTACCAGGGGACCCAAGAGACCCAGTACTTC
CASSYQGTQETQYF
>TRBD1|TRBV5-4|TRBJ2-7|NA
TGTGCCAGCAGCTGGGACAGTAACTCCTACGAGCAGTACTTC
CASSWDSNSYEQYF
>TRBD2|TRBV5-8|TRBJ2-1|NA
TGTGCCAGCAGCTCCAGCGGGGGGGCTCTCGATGAGCAGTTCTTC
CASSSSGGALDEQFF
>TRBD1|TRBV28|TRBJ2-3|NA
TGTGCCATTCAGGGGGCAGATACGCAGTATTTT
CAIQGADTQYF
>TRBD1|TRBV27|TRBJ1-2|few
TGTGCCAGCAGTCGACGGGACAGCTTACGTTTTAACTATGGCTACACCTTC
CASSRRDSLRFNYGYTF
>NA|TRBV19|TRBJ1-1|NA
TGTGCCAGTAGTATAGGGCAGGGGGAAGCTTTCTTT
CASSIGQGEAFF
>TRBD1|TRBV4-1|TRBJ2-7|NA
TGCGCCAGCAGCCAAGAGGACGACCTCAGGGGGCCCCCTTTGATCCACGAGCAGTACTTC
CASSQEDDLRGPPLIHEQYF
>NA|TRBV9|TRBJ2-5|few
TGTGCCAGCAGCGTAGATTCGGACAGAACGGAGACCCAGTACTTC
CASSVDSDRTETQYF
>TRBD1|TRBV7-2|TRBJ1-6|NA
TGTGCCAGCAGCTTAAGGGGGACAGCACCCCTCCACTTT
CASSLRGTAPLHF
>NA|TRBV19|TRBJ1-2|NA
TGTGCCAGTAGTATAGAACCAGGGGCCGCCAGGACCTATGGCTACACCTTC
CASSIEPGAARTYGYTF
>TRBD2|TRBV19|TRBJ2-7|NA
TGTGCCAGTAGTAAAACCCAGAAGCGGGGGGTAATCTACGAGCAGTACTTC
CASSKTQKRGVIYEQYF
>TRBD1|TRBV28|TRBJ2-7|NA
TGTGCCAGCAGCGGGACAGTCTACGAGCAGTACTTC
CASSGTVYEQYF
>NA|TRBV6-5|TRBJ1-4|once
TGTGCCAGCAGGACAGTTAATGAAAAACTGTTTTTT
CASRTVNEKLFF
>TRBD1|TRBV2|TRBJ1-5|NA
TGTGCCAGCAGTGATTTACCGGGACAGACAAAACAGAAGGATCAGCCCCAGCATTTT
CASSDLPGQTKQKDQPQHF
>TRBD2|TRBV19|TRBJ2-7|NA
TGTGCCAGTAGTCCTACCCTGGGACTACCATACGAGCAGTACTTC
CASSPTLGLPYEQYF
>NA|TRBV27|TRBJ1-3|NA
TGTGCCAGCAGTTCCCGGGAGCCTAAAGGAAACACCATATATTTT
CASSSREPKGNTIYF
>TRBD1|TRBV28|TRBJ2-7|NA
TGTGCCAGCAGTAATCCGCAATCCATTGGACAGGGAAGGGAGCAGTACTTC
CASSNPQSIGQGREQYF
>TRBD1|TRBV15|TRBJ1-5|NA
TGTGCCACCAGCGGAGGACAGGGTGGGATTTTCAATCAGCCCCAGCATTTT
CATSGGQGGIFNQPQHF
>TRBD1|TRBV28|TRBJ1-1|NA
TGTGCCAGCACCCTGGGGTGGCAGGGGGCGCGTTTAGTTCTGAACACTGAAGCTTTCTTT
CASTLGWQGARLVLNTEAFF
>NA|TRBV28|TRBJ1-2|once
TGTGCCAGCAGTTTACGAGTGCGGGGCTACACCTTC
CASSLRVRGYTF
>TRBD1|TRBV5-4|TRBJ1-6|once
TGTGCCAGCAGCGTGTACCGGGACAGTTATTCACCCCTCCACTTT
CASSVYRDSYSPLHF
>TRBD2|TRBV7-6|TRBJ2-1|NA
TGTGCCAGCAGCTTAATGACTAGCCCTGGCCCGTACAATGAGCAGTTCTTC
CASSLMTSPGPYNEQFF
>NA|TRBV14|TRBJ1-2|once
TGTGCCAGCAGCCATAGTCAGGGAATGTATGCGGACACCTTC
CASSHSQGMYADTF
>TRBD1|TRBV29-1|TRBJ2-5|NA
TGCAGCGTTGAGCGCGGACAGGGACAAGAGACCCAGTACTTC
CSVERGQGQETQYF
>TRBD1|TRBV4-1|TRBJ2-3|NA
TGCGCCAGCAGCCAAGGGGCCAGGGGTGTGGGGGACAGAAAAACAGATACGCAGTATTTT
CASSQGARGVGDRKTDTQYF
>TRBD1|TRBV9|TRBJ2-7|NA
TGTGCCAGCAGCACACGGGACAGGGAGGCCGAAGCGCCCTACTACGAGCAGTACTTC
CASSTRDREAEAPYYEQYF
>TRBD1|TRBV28|TRBJ1-6|NA
TGTGCCAGCAGTCCGCGGACAGGGAAGTCACCCCTCCACTTT
CASSPRTGKSPLHF
>TRBD1|TRBV6-1|TRBJ2-5|NA
TGTGCACACAGCCGGATTCCAGGGGGCGCGGAGACCCAGTACTTC
CAHSRIPGGAETQYF
>TRBD1|TRBV5-1|TRBJ2-7|NA
TGCGCCAGCAGTTGGGGACAGCCTTACGAGCAGTACTTC
CASSWGQPYEQYF
>NA|TRBV25-1|TRBJ1-6|NA
TGTGCCAGCAGTGACGGACAAGATAATTCACCCCTCCACTTT
CASSDGQDNSPLHF
>NA|TRBV5-1|TRBJ1-4|NA
TGCGCCAGCAGCCTGGCTAGACCCTGCTCCTTTGAAAAACTGTTTTTT
CASSLARPCSFEKLFF
>TRBD2|TRBV5-1|TRBJ2-5|NA
TGCGCCAGCAAGACTAGCGGGGGTGAGACCCAGTACTTC
CASKTSGGETQYF
>NA|TRBV6-1|TRBJ1-4|NA
TGTGCCAGCAGTGAGGTGGGGACACAGGAAAAACTGTTTTTT
CASSEVGTQEKLFF
>NA|TRBV18|TRBJ2-5|once
TGTGCCAGCTCACGAAACATCTGGGCTAAAGAGACCCAGTACTTC
CASSRNIWAKETQYF